Given below is one T cell receptor beta chain in context. This clone was seen once. It has no known antigen specificity. Base qualities are not provided; no much larger clone lies one nucleotide away. These data come from a study of T cell responses to AZD1222 COVID-19 vaccine (dated by TCRdb to the early 2020s). Regarding the study in general: A total of about 240 trial participants underwent TCR sequencing, of whom 207 received two doses of AZD1222 and some 25 received two doses of the MenACWY control vaccine. Trial participants were enrolled into age subgroups of 18-55, 56-69 and 70-plus years, which contained 148, 28 and 57 TCR-sequenced participants, respectively.

The CDR3 regions of human TCRbeta chains were subjected to immunosequencing. In the authors' own workflow: TCRs in the repertoires were matched against a reference library of SARS-CoV-2-specific TCRs that had been generated with the MIRA antigen-specificity platform. Breadth was defined as the fraction of unique TCRs that were SARS-CoV-2-associated, and depth was defined as the fraction of total T cells that were SARS-CoV-2-associated. Using the MIRA data, each spike-specific TCR was mapped to the spike region that the TCR reacts to and placed in a CD4 or CD8 class. Log10-transformed breadth and depth values were compared by one-way ANOVA with Sidak's multiple comparisons tests. Drawn from immuneACCESS, this table holds only the in-frame rearrangements with V and J called that TCRdb kept. Clones are partly lost; checked studies trace under half to an unresolved V gene and leave the rest unexplained. V and J calls and clone size are given by that table; D and trimming were obtained from the DNA. Within this sample are some 130,000 clones, with 80% to 95% of them counted one time only. The biggest ten clones account for 6% to 7% of the sample.

CDR1 and CDR2 are drawn from the germline V gene: SGHTA, FQGNSA. V is shortened by 5 bases, J by 2 bases, and the region joining them spans 10 bases. The CDR3 covers 13 residues, taking in both the cysteine and the phenylalanine. CDR3 DNA is the only sequence kept; it has 39 bases, read in frame from the first base. The sample's time point label, decoded: about 28 days (+/-7) after the second vaccine dose. Because spike-specific TCR depth and breadth did not differ between the two schedules, AZD1222 recipients who got a second dose at roughly 4 weeks were pooled with those who got a second dose at roughly 12 weeks. The vaccinee samples were drawn from two UK trials, COV001 and COV002, one of which was a single-blind randomized controlled phase 2/3 trial testing AZD1222 (ChAdOx1 nCoV-19) in healthy adults. Trial participant PBMC samples were collected at day 0 and day 28 after the second dose for TCRbeta chain sequencing.

Overall results and qualifications from the work: Because no day 14 peak-response samples were available, repertoires were characterized only after the peak T cell response. Vaccine-associated CD4 TCRs spanned the whole spike protein, with dominant responses in regions 160-218 and 743-854. Participants were mostly white British and included more females than males, and it was suggested by the authors that clonal diversity may have been underestimated. The 56-69-year group was small, and its depth increase did not reach significance, likely because of low power. Conclusions about previously exposed vaccinees are limited, since just a handful of AZD1222 recipients were seropositive for SARS-CoV-2 at baseline. After two AZD1222 doses, spike-specific TCR breadth and depth were significantly higher than at day 0 and than in MenACWY recipients. Reportedly, almost half of the unique spike-specific TCRs recognized epitopes lying outside the regions that are mutated in the B.1.351 and B.1.1.7 variants.

The rearrangement joined TRBV7-2 to TRBJ2-7; no D gene call is confident. Here the sequenced sample was peripheral blood, taken 28 days after the second AZD1222 dose. The sequence was collected from an adult who received the AZD1222 COVID-19 vaccine. The CDR3 reads CASSSSTTYEQYF. The DNA is as follows: TGTGCCAGCAGCAGTAGTACCACCTACGAGCAGTACTTC.